The source of this T cell receptor beta chain is a study of blood T cell repertoires in COVID-19. Trimming took off 5 bases at V and 7 bases at J, with 15 bases between the two ends. Germline V CDR1 and CDR2: SGHTA, FQGNSA. The CDR3 extends over 14 amino acids. Clones were read by immunoSEQ multiplex PCR, and TCRdb kept only the in-frame ones, dropping some. The top ten hold around 3.5% of the sample, which has approximately 50,000 clones, roughly 88% seen once. The chain combines TRBV7-2 with TRBJ2-1; the D gene is possibly TRBD1 (6 bases). The source material was peripheral blood. This TCR was recovered from a human donor in a cohort sampled during active COVID-19. CDR3 in amino acids: CASSQGSGINEQFF. The DNA for the CDR3 is TGTGCCAGCAGCCAGGGGAGCGGAATTAATGAGCAGTTCTTC.